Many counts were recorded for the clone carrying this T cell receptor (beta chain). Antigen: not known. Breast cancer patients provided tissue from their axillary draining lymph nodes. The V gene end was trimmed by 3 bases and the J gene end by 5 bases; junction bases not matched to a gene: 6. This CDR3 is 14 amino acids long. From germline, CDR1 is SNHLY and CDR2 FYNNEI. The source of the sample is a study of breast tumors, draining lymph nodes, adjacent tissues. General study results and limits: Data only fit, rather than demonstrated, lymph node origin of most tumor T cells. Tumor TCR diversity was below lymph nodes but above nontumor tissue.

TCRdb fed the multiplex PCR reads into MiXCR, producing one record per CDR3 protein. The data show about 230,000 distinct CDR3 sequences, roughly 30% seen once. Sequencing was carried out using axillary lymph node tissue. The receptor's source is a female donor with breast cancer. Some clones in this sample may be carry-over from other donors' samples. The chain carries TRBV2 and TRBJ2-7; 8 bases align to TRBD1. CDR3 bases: TGTGCCAGCAGTGAGCAGGGGGCGATCGACGAGCAGTACTTC. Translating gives CASSEQGAIDEQYF.